This T cell receptor beta chain was recovered during a study of CD8 T cells in ankylosing spondylitis. Study observations and caveats: Matched ankylosing spondylitis synovial fluid reportedly showed significant enrichment of disease-linked clones. Seven to nine highly homologous variants formed a TCR beta motif that appeared characteristic of ankylosing spondylitis blood. A CD8+ phenotype characterized the disease-linked clones, which were relatively rare in peripheral blood.

MiXCR was run by TCRdb on the 5' RACE reads, yielding one entry per CDR3 protein. The repertoire holds fewer than 550,000 distinct CDR3 sequences, with less than 6% as singletons. The CDR3 length is 15 residues. The V and J ends lost 1 base and 3 bases respectively, with 13 bases between them. Germline CDR1 SGHTA, CDR2 FQGNSA. A word on this clonotype: Its antigen is not identified.

This sequence joins TRBV7-2 and TRBJ2-7, with TRBD1 as a possible D gene (6 bases). The sample taken for sequencing was blood, either unsorted or a sorted T cell fraction (not recorded which). This TCR was sampled from a male donor with ankylosing spondylitis. The CDR3 spells CASSLVGGVVYEQYF. CDR3 nucleotides: TGTGCCAGCAGCTTAGTAGGGGGAGTGGTCTACGAGCAGTACTTC.